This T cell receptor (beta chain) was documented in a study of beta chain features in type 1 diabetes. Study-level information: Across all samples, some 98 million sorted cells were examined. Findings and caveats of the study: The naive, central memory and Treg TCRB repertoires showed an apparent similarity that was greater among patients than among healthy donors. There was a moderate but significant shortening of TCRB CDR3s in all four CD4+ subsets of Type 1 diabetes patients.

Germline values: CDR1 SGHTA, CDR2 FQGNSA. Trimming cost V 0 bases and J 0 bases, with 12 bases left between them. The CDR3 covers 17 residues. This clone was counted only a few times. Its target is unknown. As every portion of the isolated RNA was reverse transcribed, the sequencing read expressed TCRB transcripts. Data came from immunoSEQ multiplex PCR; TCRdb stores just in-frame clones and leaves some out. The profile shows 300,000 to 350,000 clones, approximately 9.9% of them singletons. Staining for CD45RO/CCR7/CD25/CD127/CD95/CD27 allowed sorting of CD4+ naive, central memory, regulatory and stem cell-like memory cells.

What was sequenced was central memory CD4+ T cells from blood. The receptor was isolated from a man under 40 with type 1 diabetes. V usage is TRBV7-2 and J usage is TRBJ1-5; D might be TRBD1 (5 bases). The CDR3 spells CASSLAFDSDSNQPQHF. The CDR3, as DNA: TGTGCCAGCAGCTTAGCCTTTGACAGTGATAGCAATCAGCCCCAGCATTTT.